A selection of T cell receptor beta chains follows, all from one sample in a study of regulatory T cells in long-lasting Graves disease. TCRdb called the multiplex PCR reads again in MiXCR, with one record for every CDR3 protein. The data show fewer than 400,000 distinct CDR3 sequences, around a fifth seen once. This material consisted of peripheral blood mononuclear cells (PBMCs), taken when the disease was refractory, from a patient treated with antithyroid drugs. These receptors were taken from a female donor with Graves disease. Each CDR3 is given with its conserved first and last residue. D genes are given only for firm matches. Rows may omit the clone size; those that give it use once, few, many or a size class.

D,size,J,V,DNA,CDR3
.,.,TRBJ1-6,TRBV7-2,TGTGCCAGCAGCCATAGACCGGGGACCCTGTGGGGCTATAATTCACCCCTCCACTTT,CASSHRPGTLWGYNSPLHF
.,.,TRBJ2-7,TRBV11-3,TGTGCCAGCAGCTTAAATATGCTCGCCTACGAGCAGTACTTC,CASSLNMLAYEQYF
.,many,TRBJ1-1,TRBV2,TGTGCCAGCAGAGGATTTTGGGGGAACACTGAAGCTTTCTTT,CASRGFWGNTEAFF
.,many,TRBJ1-2,TRBV24-1,TGTGCCACCAGTGACCACCGGGATCTTGGGTATGGCTACACCTTC,CATSDHRDLGYGYTF
.,many,TRBJ1-3,TRBV2,TGTGCCAGCCGTGGGGTTGTTGGAAACACCATATATTTT,CASRGVVGNTIYF
.,many,TRBJ2-1,TRBV20-1,TGCAGTGCTAGTCCCTGGGGACTGGGGAATGAGCAGTTCTTC,CSASPWGLGNEQFF
.,many,TRBJ1-1,TRBV18,TGTGCCAGCTCACCAGACAGGATCATGAACACTGAAGCTTTCTTT,CASSPDRIMNTEAFF
.,many,TRBJ2-5,TRBV18,TGTGCCAGCTCACCAACTCGCCAAGAGACCCAGTACTTC,CASSPTRQETQYF
.,few,TRBJ1-2,TRBV19,TGTGCCAGTAAAGGACAGCAAGCCTATGGCTACACCTTC,CASKGQQAYGYTF
TRBD1,many,TRBJ1-6,TRBV18,TGTGCCAGCTCACCGGGGACAGGGGGCAGTTCACCCCTCCACTTT,CASSPGTGGSSPLHF
TRBD1,many,TRBJ1-2,TRBV4-3,TGCGCCAGCAGCCCCGGACAGGGGTCGATCTATGGCTACACCTTC,CASSPGQGSIYGYTF
TRBD1,many,TRBJ1-2,TRBV6-1,TGTGCCAGCAGTGGAACACGACAGGGGCTGGGATATGGCTACACCTTC,CASSGTRQGLGYGYTF